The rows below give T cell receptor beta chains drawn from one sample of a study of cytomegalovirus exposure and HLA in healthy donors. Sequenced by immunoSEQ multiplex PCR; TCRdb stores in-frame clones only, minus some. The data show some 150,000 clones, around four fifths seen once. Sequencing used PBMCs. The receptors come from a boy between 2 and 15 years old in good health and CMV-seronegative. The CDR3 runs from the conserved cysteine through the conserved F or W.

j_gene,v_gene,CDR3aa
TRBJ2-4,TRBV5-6,CASSLLKGTPPAKNIQYF
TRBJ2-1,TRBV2,CASHHSLAGSYNEQFF
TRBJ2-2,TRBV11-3,CASSLTSGGFGELFF
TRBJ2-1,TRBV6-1,CASNPTSGTYNEQFF
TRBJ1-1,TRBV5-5,CASSLAGWGGGEAFF
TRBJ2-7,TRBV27,CASSLRQGAYEQYF
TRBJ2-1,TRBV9,CASTGQGAYNEQFF
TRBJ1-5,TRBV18,CASSPLATRQVSNQPQHF
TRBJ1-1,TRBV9,CASSARGGNTEAFF
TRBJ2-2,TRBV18,CASSQGMNTGELFF
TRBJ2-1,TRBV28,CASRPSGTYNEQFF
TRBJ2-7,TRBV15,CATRTGKGGYEQYF
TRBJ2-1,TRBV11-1,CASKATSGRNEQFF
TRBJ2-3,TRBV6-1,CASSRDRGIDTQYF
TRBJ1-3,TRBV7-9,CASCPNPKTIYF
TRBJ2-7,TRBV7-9,CSSSLAPLAGQYF
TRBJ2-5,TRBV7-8,CASSRGQLEQETQYF
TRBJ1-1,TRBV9,CASSEVGQTLNTEAFF
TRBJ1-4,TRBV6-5,CASSYPKEQVSEKLFF
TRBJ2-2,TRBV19,CASISATGTGGSGELFF